This T cell receptor (beta chain) originates from a study of blood T cell repertoires in COVID-19. Study overall: Acute and convalescent COVID-19 specimens originated in the United States, Italy and Spain. T cells, B-cell-depleted T cells, or PBMCs provided the cDNA or gDNA that served as material.

The authors' processing: Estimated nucleated cell counts came from reference gene primer amplification. Clones were read by immunoSEQ multiplex PCR, and TCRdb kept only the in-frame ones, dropping some. V, J and clone size reflect that table, while D and trimming were determined from the DNA. The sample has more than 90,000 clones; 91% are singletons. Per germline, CDR1 SGHVS and CDR2 FQNEAQ. Between the trimmed V and J ends, which lost 4 bases and 1 base, there was a span of 17 bases. The CDR3 runs 17 residues. This clonotype was obtained from a man aged 45-65 years with acute or convalescent COVID-19. The specimen was peripheral blood. J is TRBJ1-5 and V is TRBV7-8; D may be TRBD1 (5 bases). The CDR3 spells CASSWGDVRSSNQPQHF. CDR3 in DNA: TGTGCCAGCAGCTGGGGGGATGTCAGGTCCAGCAATCAGCCCCAGCATTTT.